The present T cell receptor beta chain was sequenced within a study of OX40 agonist ivuxolimab in advanced cancers. The overall study: Patients in dose escalation had liver, melanoma, kidney or head and neck cancers.

The protocol was immunoSEQ multiplex PCR, while the TCRdb copy is restricted to in-frame clones and leaves out a portion. Of 65,000 to 95,000 clones listed, 80% to 90% are singletons. Comments on this clone: What it binds is not known.

Study results and limitations: CD8+ T cells showed, on average, more clonal expansion than CD4+ cells. Also showing low normalized T-cell clonal expansion were some of the nonresponders.

This CDR3 spans 15 amino acids. Germline CDR1 is MNHNY and CDR2 is SVGAGI (reference sequence). V trimming: 4 bases; J trimming: 6 bases; junction bases outside the gene matches: 9. This clonotype originated in an adult with an advanced solid tumor such as melanoma, head and neck, liver or kidney cancer. Sequenced here: CD4+ or CD8+ T cells sorted from blood, sampled in a trial of the OX40 agonist ivuxolimab. The chain is built from TRBV6-6 and TRBJ2-7; 10 bases fit TRBD2. CDR3 region: CASSLLGLAEGEQYF. CDR3 nucleotide sequence: TGTGCCAGCAGTTTACTTGGACTAGCGGAAGGCGAGCAGTACTTC.